The 13 T cell receptor beta chains given below trace back to one sample, sequenced in a study of type 1 and type 2 diabetes patients. Amplification started from genomic DNA. A primer set of 30 forward and 13 reverse primers amplified the CDR3. MiXCR, run by TCRdb on the multiplex PCR reads, gives a single entry per CDR3 protein. Of a few hundred thousand distinct CDR3 sequences in the sample, around 47% were seen once. The sequencing input was peripheral blood mononuclear cells (PBMCs). The receptors shown here come from a man younger than 35 with type 2 diabetes.

This clonotype showed up just a few times. The J gene is TRBJ1-1, the V gene TRBV12-3 or TRBV12-4; D is undetermined. Deletions cut 8 bases from V and 2 bases from J, with 12 bases between. This CDR3 region has 13 residues. The CDR3 spells CASGGHLNTEAFF. The CDR3 DNA follows: TGTGCCAGCGGCGGCCACCTAAACACTGAAGCTTTCTTT.

The chain joins TRBV4-1 to TRBJ1-1; no definite D call. The V and J ends lost 1 base and 4 bases respectively, with 16 bases between them. CDR1 MGHRA and CDR2 YSYEKL come from the germline V gene. CDR3 size: 16 residues. CDR3 residues: CASSQGWWTVGTEAFF. The CDR3 region has the DNA TGCGCCAGCAGCCAAGGTTGGTGGACGGTGGGCACTGAAGCTTTCTTT.

This chain uses TRBV7-8 with TRBJ2-3; no reliable D call. The ends were cut back, 5 bases at V and 5 bases at J, with 11 bases in the middle. The CDR3 spans 13 residues. Germline V CDR1 and CDR2: SGHVS, FQNEAQ. The CDR3 spells CASSPAGRDTQYF. CDR3 in DNA: TGTGCCAGCAGCCCCGCCGGGCGAGATACGCAGTATTTT.

This clonotype came up a few times. V and J are TRBV6-6 and TRBJ1-1; D gene unclear. The CDR3 has 14 amino acids. The germline V gene encodes CDR1 MNHNY and CDR2 SVGAGI (reference sequence). Trimming pared 0 bases from V and 2 bases from J, leaving 7 bases between. The CDR3 DNA reads as TGTGCCAGCAGTTACTCGACTATTAACACTGAAGCTTTCTTT. It translates to CASSYSTINTEAFF.

The rearrangement uses TRBV6-5 and TRBJ2-7; D may be TRBD1 (6 bases). Between the trimmed V and J ends, which lost 4 bases and 4 bases, there was a span of 23 bases. Germline V CDR1 and CDR2: MNHEY, SVGAGI. The CDR3 is made up of 17 amino acids. The CDR3 reads CASSSSEARGSGYEQYF. The CDR3 DNA reads as TGTGCCAGCAGTTCCTCGGAGGCCAGGGGAAGCGGATACGAGCAGTACTTC.

Comments on this clonotype: The junction shows a germline mismatch at one end, possibly a read error. This chain uses TRBV7-3 with TRBJ2-3; 8 nucleotides match TRBD2. The CDR3 sequence is 16 residues long. Germline V CDR1 and CDR2: SGHTA, FQGTGA. CDR3 in amino acids: CTSSVGLALNTDTQYF. The DNA for the CDR3 is TGTACCAGCAGCGTAGGACTAGCCCTAAACACAGATACGCAGTATTTT. Together with reference TRBV7-3 and TRBJ2-3, the CDR3 gives the full variable domain: GAGVSQTPSNKVTEKGKYVELRCDPISGHTALYWYRQSLGQGPEFLIYFQGTGAADDSGLPNDRFFAVRPEGSVSTLKIQRTERGDSAVYLCTSSVGLALNTDTQYFGPGTRLTVL.

This clonotype was seen only a few times. The chain has TRBV9 and TRBJ1-6; D not certain. Trimming left V 1 base short and J 6 bases short, with 8 bases between. The CDR3 is 14 amino acids. Germline CDR1 and CDR2: SGDLS and YYNGEE. CDR3 coding DNA: TGTGCCAGCAGCGTAACGGGTACTAATTCACCCCTCCACTTT. Translated, it gives CASSVTGTNSPLHF.

This clonotype was picked up a small number of times. The chain combines TRBV7-2 with TRBJ2-3, with TRBD1 identical over 8 bases. Germline CDR1 and CDR2: SGHTA and FQGNSA. The CDR3 extends over 14 amino acids. J gave up 4 bases and V 2 bases, and 2 bases lay outside the gene matches. The CDR3: CASSLTQGADTQYF. CDR3 DNA: TGTGCCAGCAGCTTAACACAGGGGGCAGATACGCAGTATTTT. The complete variable domain, with remaining parts taken from reference TRBV7-2 and TRBJ2-3, reads GAGVSQSPSNKVTEKGKDVELRCDPISGHTALYWYRQSLGQGLEFLIYFQGNSAPDKSGLPSDRFSAERTGGSVSTLTIQRTQQEDSAVYLCASSLTQGADTQYFGPGTRLTVL.

This clonotype was counted once. This chain uses TRBV27 with TRBJ2-5, with D possibly TRBD2 on 5 matching bases. V was pared by 6 bases and J by 1 base, with 12 bases between. Germline loops: CDR1 MNHEY, CDR2 SMNVEV (reference sequence). The CDR3 contains 14 residues. In DNA, the CDR3 is TGTGCCAGCAGCCGGGGAGATGTCCAAGAGACCCAGTACTTC. Amino acids: CASSRGDVQETQYF.

This clonotype occurred a few times. This chain connects TRBV30 to TRBJ2-7; D unresolved. Per the germline V gene, CDR1 is GTSNPN and CDR2 is SVGIG (reference sequence). Trimming stripped 1 base from V and 7 bases from J, with 14 bases between. The CDR3 consists of 13 residues. CDR3 coding DNA: TGTGCCTGGAGTGGGAATGGGCCGAGGGAGCAGTACTTC. Amino acids: CAWSGNGPREQYF.

This clonotype has a count of ten or more. V gene TRBV10-3 combines with J gene TRBJ2-7, with D perhaps TRBD1 or TRBD2 (5 bases each). The length of the CDR3 is 15 residues. Trimming pared 1 base from V and 2 bases from J, leaving 12 bases between. Germline V gives CDR1 ENHRY, CDR2 SYGVKD. CDR3 sequence (DNA): TGTGCCATCAGTGAGTACGGGACGAGGCCCTACGAGCAGTACTTC. Translation gives CAISEYGTRPYEQYF.

This clonotype was seen only a few times. The rearrangement uses TRBV20-1 and TRBJ2-7; D perhaps matches TRBD1 (5 bases). This CDR3 is built from 14 residues. Between the trimmed V and J ends, which lost 0 bases and 1 base, there was a span of 10 bases. Germline V lookup: CDR1 DFQATT, CDR2 SNEGSKA (reference sequence). The CDR3 protein is CSAREAGMSYEQYF. The CDR3 coding sequence is TGCAGTGCTAGAGAGGCAGGGATGTCCTACGAGCAGTACTTC.

The rearrangement links TRBV20-1 to TRBJ2-1; weak D call: TRBD2 (7 bases). Germline loops: CDR1 DFQATT, CDR2 SNEGSKA (reference sequence). This CDR3 is 15 amino acids long. The ends were cut back, 0 bases at V and 4 bases at J, with 13 bases in the middle. CDR3 sequence: CSAREMGGPYNEQFF. The CDR3 nucleotides read TGCAGTGCTAGAGAGATGGGGGGGCCTTACAATGAGCAGTTCTTC.